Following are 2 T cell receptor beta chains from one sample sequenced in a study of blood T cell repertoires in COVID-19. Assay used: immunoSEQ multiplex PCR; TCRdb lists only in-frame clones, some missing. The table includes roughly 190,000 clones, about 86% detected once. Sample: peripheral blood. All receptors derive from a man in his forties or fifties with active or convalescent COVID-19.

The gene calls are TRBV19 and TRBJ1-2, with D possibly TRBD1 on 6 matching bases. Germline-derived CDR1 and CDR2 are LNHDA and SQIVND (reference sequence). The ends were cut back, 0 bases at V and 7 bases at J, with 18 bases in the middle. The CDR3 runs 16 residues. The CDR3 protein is CASSIDQGRSFLGYTF. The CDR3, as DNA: TGTGCCAGTAGTATAGACCAGGGGAGAAGCTTCCTTGGCTACACCTTC. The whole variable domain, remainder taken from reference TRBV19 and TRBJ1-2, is DGGITQSPKYLFRKEGQNVTLSCEQNLNHDAMYWYRQDPGQGLRLIYYSQIVNDFQKGDIAEGYSVSREKKESFPLTVTSAQKNPTAFYLCASSIDQGRSFLGYTFGSGTRLTVV.

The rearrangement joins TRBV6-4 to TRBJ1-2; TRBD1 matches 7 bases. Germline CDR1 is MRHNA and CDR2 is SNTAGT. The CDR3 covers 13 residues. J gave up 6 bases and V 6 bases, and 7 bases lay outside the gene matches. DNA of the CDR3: TGTGCCAGCAGCGAACAGGGGCGCGATGGCTACACCTTC. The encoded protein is CASSEQGRDGYTF.